The clone carrying this TCR beta chain has a count of ten or more. The antigen is unknown. Specified time point: patch test 1, 2 weeks after DPC sensitization. This sample's treatment: therapeutic diphenylcyclopropenone sensitization with weekly scalp DPC. This record comes from a study of human T cells and chemical hapten exposure. Study overall: Patients were given diphenylcyclopropenone on the scalp weekly across the approximately 25-week study. Whole-study findings and limits: PT1 expanded TCR numbers rose with patch test score. Alopecia affecting every donor means their immune response may not match healthy people's. The number of TCRs above 1 in 1000 frequency did not change after DPC sensitization.

Each CDR3 protein is one row after TCRdb ran MiXCR on the RACE reads. The sample gives 180,000 or so distinct CDR3 sequences, around 15% of which show up once; less than 2% is in the top ten. Trimming cost V 11 bases and J 2 bases; bases outside gene matches: 7. The V gene's germline CDR1 is ENHRY and CDR2 SYGVKD. The CDR3 loop spans 13 amino acids. This specimen consisted of whole blood, obtained in connection with sensitization to the hapten diphenylcyclopropenone (DPC). The gene calls are TRBV10-3 and TRBJ2-3, with 7 bases that match TRBD2. This receptor was identified in a woman aged 25-40 years with alopecia areata. Some clones in this sample may be carry-over from other donors' samples. CDR3 protein: CAHSAGSTDTQYF. The CDR3 region has the DNA TGTGCCCACTCAGCGGGGTCCACAGATACGCAGTATTTT.